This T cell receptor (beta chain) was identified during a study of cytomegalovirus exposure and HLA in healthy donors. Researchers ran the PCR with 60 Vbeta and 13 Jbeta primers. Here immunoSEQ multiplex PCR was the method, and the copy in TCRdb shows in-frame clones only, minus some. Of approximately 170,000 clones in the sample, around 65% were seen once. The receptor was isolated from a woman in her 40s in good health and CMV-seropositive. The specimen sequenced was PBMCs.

The DNA for the CDR3 is TGTGCCAGCAGTGAATATGGCGGGAGAGCGCACAATGAGCAGTTCTTC. It translates to CASSEYGGRAHNEQFF. The rearrangement uses TRBV25-1 and TRBJ2-1; 7 bases fit TRBD2. J was trimmed by 5 bases and V by 0 bases; bases with no gene match: 7. This CDR3 region has 16 residues. Germline V gene data show CDR1 as MGHDK and CDR2 as SYGVNS.